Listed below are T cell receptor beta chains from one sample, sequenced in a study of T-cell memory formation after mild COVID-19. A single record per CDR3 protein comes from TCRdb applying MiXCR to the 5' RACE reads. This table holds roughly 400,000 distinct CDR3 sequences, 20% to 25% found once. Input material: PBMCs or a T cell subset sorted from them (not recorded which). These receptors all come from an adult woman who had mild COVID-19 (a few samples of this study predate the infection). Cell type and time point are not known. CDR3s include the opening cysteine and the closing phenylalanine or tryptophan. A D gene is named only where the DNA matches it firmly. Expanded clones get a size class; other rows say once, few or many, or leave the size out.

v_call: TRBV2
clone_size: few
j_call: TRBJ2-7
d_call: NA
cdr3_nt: TGTGCCAGCAGTGAGATCCCGGGCGAGCAGTACTTC
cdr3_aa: CASSEIPGEQYF

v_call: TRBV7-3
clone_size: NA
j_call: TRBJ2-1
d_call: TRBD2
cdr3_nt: TGTGCCAGCAGCCCGGGGGGACCTAAAAACGCGGAGCAGTTCTTC
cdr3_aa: CASSPGGPKNAEQFF

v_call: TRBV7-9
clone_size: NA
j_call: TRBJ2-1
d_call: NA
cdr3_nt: TGTGCCGGAGAGCTGTTCTACAATGAGCAGTTCTTC
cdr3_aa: CAGELFYNEQFF

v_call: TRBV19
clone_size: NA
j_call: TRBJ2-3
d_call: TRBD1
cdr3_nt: TGTGCCAGTAGTATAGGCTTTCGGACAGGTCTGACAGATACGCAGTATTTT
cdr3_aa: CASSIGFRTGLTDTQYF

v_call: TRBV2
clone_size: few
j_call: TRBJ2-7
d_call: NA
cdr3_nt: TGTGCCAGCAGTTCCGCAGCGGCTCCCCACTACGAGCAGTACTTC
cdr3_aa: CASSSAAAPHYEQYF

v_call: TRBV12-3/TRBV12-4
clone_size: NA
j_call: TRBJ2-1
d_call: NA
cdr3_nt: TGTGCCTCCGGAAGGGGTACCCATGAGCAGTTCTTC
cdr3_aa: CASGRGTHEQFF

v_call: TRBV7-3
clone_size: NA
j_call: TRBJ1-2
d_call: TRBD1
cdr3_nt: TGTGCCAGCAGCTTATACGGACAGGGAAGTGGCTACACCTTC
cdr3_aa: CASSLYGQGSGYTF

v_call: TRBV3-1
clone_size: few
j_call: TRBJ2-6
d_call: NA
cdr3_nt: TGTGCCAGCAGCCAGCGTACAGGGCTGTATGGGGCCAACGTCCTGACTTTC
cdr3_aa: CASSQRTGLYGANVLTF

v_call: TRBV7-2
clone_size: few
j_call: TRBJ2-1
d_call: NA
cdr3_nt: TGTGCCAGCAGCTCCCCTTCCTCGACTGAGCAGTTCTTC
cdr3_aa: CASSSPSSTEQFF

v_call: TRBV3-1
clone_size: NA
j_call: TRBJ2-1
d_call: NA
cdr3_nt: TGTGCCAGCAGCCAAGGGCGAGCCCCAAACAATGAGCAGTTCTTC
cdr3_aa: CASSQGRAPNNEQFF

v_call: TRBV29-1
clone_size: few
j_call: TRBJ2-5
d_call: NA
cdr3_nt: TGCAGCGTTGGAAAGGGCCCCATTTCCTTACAAGAGACCCAGTACTTC
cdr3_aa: CSVGKGPISLQETQYF

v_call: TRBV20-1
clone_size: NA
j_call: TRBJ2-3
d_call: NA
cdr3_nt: TGCAGTGCTCACCCCACCCAGCGGGCGATCAGCACAGATACGCAGTATTTT
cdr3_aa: CSAHPTQRAISTDTQYF

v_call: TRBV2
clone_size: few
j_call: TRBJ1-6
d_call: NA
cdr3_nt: TGTGCCAGCAGAGGAACAGGGAGCTCCTATAATTCACCCCTCCACTTT
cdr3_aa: CASRGTGSSYNSPLHF

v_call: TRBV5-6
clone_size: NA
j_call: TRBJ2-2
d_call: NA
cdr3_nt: TGTGCCAGCAAAGGGGGGGCAAGCACGAACACCGGGGAGCTGTTTTTT
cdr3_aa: CASKGGASTNTGELFF

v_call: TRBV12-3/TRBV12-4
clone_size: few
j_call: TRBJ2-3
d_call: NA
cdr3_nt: TGTGCCAGCAGTGGGGTGGAGGATACGCAGTATTTT
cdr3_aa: CASSGVEDTQYF

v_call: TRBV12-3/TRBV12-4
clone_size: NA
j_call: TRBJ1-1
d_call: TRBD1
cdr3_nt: TGTGCCAGCAGTTGGGGGACAGGGATTGAAGCTTTCTTT
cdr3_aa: CASSWGTGIEAFF

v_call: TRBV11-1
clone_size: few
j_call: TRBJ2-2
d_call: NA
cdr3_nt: TGTGCCAGCAGCACTAGACAGGAAACGAACACCGGGGAGCTGTTTTTT
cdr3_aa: CASSTRQETNTGELFF

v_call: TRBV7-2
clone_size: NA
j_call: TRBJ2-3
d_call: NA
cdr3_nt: TGTGCCAGCCAGAGCTTCCTTCTGGAGTCCACAGATACGCAGTATTTT
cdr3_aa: CASQSFLLESTDTQYF

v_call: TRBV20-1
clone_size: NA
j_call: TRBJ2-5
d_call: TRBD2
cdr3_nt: TGCAGTGCTGGGGGACCGGGACTAAAAGGTCAAGAGACCCAGTACTTC
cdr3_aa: CSAGGPGLKGQETQYF

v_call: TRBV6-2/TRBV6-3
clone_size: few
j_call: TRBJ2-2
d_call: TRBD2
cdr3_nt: TGTGCCAGCACCGGGACTAGCGGGAGGGCCGGAACCGGGGAGCTGTTTTTT
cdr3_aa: CASTGTSGRAGTGELFF

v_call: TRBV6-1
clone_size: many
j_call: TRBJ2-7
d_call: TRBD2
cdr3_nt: TGTGCCAGCTTCTACGATTGGCGGGGGTTGTTCTACGAGCAGTACTTC
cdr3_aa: CASFYDWRGLFYEQYF

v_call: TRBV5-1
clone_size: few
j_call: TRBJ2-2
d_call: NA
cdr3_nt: TGCGCCAGCAGCTTGGCCCTAGGGAACACCGGGGAGCTGTTTTTT
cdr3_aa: CASSLALGNTGELFF

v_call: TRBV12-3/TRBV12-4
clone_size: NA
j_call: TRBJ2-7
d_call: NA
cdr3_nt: TGTGCCAGCAGTAACGGACAGCTGCTATCCTACGAGCAGTACTTC
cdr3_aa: CASSNGQLLSYEQYF

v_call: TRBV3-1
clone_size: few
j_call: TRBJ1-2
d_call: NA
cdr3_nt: TGTGCCAGCAGCCAAGGTGGGGGCGCGACGGGCTACACCTTC
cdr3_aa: CASSQGGGATGYTF

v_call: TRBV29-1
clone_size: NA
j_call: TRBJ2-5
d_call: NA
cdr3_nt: TGCAGCGTTGACGACAGGAACCAAGAGACCCAGTACTTC
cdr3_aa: CSVDDRNQETQYF

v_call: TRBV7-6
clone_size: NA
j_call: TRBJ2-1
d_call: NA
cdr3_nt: TGTGCCAGCAGCTTAGAAGGGAGCGGCCCCAGACAGTTCTTC
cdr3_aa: CASSLEGSGPRQFF

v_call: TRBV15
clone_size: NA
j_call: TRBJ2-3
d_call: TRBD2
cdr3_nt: TGTGCCACCAGCAGACTAGCGGGAGATACGCAGTATTTT
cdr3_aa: CATSRLAGDTQYF

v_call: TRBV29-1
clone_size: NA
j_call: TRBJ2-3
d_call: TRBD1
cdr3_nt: TGCAGCGTTGAAGAGTGGAGGACAGGGTCAGATACGCAGTATTTT
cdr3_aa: CSVEEWRTGSDTQYF

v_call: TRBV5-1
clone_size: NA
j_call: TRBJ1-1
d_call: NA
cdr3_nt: TGCGCCAGCAGCTCCTATGTGGACAGTCACATGAACACTGAAGCTTTCTTT
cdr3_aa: CASSSYVDSHMNTEAFF

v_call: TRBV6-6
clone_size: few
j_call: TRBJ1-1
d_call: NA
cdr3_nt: TGTGCCAGCACCCAGGGACCGAACACTGAAGCTTTCTTT
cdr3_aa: CASTQGPNTEAFF

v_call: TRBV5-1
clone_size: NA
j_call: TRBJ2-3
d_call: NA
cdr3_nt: TGCGCCAGCAGCTTGTCGGCAGCATCCGGAGATACGCAGTATTTT
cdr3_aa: CASSLSAASGDTQYF

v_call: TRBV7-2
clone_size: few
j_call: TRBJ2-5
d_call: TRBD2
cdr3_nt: TGTGCCAGCAGCCTGGACCTAGCGGGGGGGAGGAGGGAGACCCAGTACTTC
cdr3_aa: CASSLDLAGGRRETQYF

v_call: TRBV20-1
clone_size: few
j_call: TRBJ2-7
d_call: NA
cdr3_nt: TGCAGTGCTAGAGCCGAGGGACCTTACCCATACGAGCAGTACTTC
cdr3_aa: CSARAEGPYPYEQYF

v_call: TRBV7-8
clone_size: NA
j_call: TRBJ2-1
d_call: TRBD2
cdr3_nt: TGTGCCAGCAGCATTGAGCGGGGGGGGAACAATGAGCAGTTCTTC
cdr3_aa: CASSIERGGNNEQFF

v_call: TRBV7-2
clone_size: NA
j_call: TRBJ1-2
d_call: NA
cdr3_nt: TGTGCCAGCAGCACTGGGGGGGGCAGGAATGGCTACACCTTC
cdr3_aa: CASSTGGGRNGYTF

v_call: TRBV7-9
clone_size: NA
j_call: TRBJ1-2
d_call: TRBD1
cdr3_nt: TGTGCCAGCAGCAGCCTGACAGGGGGCATTAACTATGGCTACACCTTC
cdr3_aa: CASSSLTGGINYGYTF

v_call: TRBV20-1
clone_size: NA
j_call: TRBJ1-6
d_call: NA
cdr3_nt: TGCAGTGCACGAAGGGAGGACGATAATTCACCCCTCCACTTT
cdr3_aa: CSARREDDNSPLHF

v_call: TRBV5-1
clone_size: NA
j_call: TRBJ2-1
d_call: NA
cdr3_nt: TGCGCCAGCAGCTTGATGGACAGATCCAATGAGCAGTTCTTC
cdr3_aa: CASSLMDRSNEQFF

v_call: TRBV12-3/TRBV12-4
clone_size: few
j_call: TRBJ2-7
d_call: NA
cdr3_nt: TGTGCCAGCAGTATCAGGGTTTACGAGCAGTACTTC
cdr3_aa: CASSIRVYEQYF

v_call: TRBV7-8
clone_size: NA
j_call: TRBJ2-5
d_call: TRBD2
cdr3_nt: TGTGCCAGCAGCCCCCAGCTCCTAGCGGAGCCAGGGGAGACCCAGTACTTC
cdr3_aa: CASSPQLLAEPGETQYF

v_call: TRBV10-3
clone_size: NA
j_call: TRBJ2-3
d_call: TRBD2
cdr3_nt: TGTGCCATCAGTGAGGATGGGGCTAGCGGGGCCCGAACGCAGTATTTT
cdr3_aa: CAISEDGASGARTQYF

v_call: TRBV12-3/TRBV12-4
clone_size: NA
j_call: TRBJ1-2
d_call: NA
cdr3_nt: TGTGCCAGCAGTTCCTTCTGGGGGACCAACTATGGCTACACCTTC
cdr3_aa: CASSSFWGTNYGYTF

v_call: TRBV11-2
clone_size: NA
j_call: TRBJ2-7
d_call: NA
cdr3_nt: TGTGCCAGCAGCTTATTCCAGGGGGGCTACGAGCAGTACTTC
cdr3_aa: CASSLFQGGYEQYF

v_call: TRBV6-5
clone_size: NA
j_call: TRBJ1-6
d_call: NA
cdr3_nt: TGTGCCAGCACCGCAAGGCAGGCAAATTCACCCCTCCACTTT
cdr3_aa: CASTARQANSPLHF

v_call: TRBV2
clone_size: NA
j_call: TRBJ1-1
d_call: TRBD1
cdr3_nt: TGTGCCAGCAGTGGGGGGGGACAGGGGATCACTGAAGCTTTCTTT
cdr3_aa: CASSGGGQGITEAFF

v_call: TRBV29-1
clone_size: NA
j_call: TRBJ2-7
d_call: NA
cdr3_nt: TGCAGCGCCCTGTCCCTAGGCTCCTACGAGCAGTACTTC
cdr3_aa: CSALSLGSYEQYF

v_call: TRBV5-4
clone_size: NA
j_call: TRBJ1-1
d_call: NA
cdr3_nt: TGTGCCAGCAGCATATCTCGGGGACACTATTTGAACACTGAAGCTTTCTTT
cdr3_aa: CASSISRGHYLNTEAFF

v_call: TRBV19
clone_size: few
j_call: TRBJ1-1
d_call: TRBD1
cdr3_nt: TGTGCCAGTAGTGGCCTAGGGGGACAGGCCGCTGAAGCTTTCTTT
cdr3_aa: CASSGLGGQAAEAFF

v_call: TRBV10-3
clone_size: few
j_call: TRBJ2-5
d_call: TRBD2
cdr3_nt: TGTGCCATCAGTGACCATGCGGGAGTTGGGGAGACCCAGTACTTC
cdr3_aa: CAISDHAGVGETQYF

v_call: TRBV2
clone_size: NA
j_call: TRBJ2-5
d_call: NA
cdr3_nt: TGTGCCAGTGTAAGGGAGGTGGGAGAGACCCAGTACTTC
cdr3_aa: CASVREVGETQYF

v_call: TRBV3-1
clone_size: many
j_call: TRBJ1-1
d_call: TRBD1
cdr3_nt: TGTGCCAGCAGCAACTCGGGACAGGGGGTTGGTGAAGCTTTCTTT
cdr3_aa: CASSNSGQGVGEAFF

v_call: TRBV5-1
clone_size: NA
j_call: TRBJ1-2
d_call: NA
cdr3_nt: TGCGCCAGCAGCTTGGGGTTCCCTAACTATGGCTACACCTTC
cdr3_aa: CASSLGFPNYGYTF